The rows below give T cell receptor beta chains drawn from one sample of a study of shared clonotypes between healthy human individuals. TCRdb's copy holds only in-frame clones and misses some; the assay was immunoSEQ multiplex PCR. The table shows some 500,000 clones, with around 95% occurring only once. The sequencing sample was made of naive CD4+ T cells sorted from blood. These receptors were collected from a woman aged 25 to 39 in good health. Both conserved end residues are part of each CDR3. The order of the fields is J gene, clone size, D gene, V gene, CDR3 protein, CDR3 DNA. The D gene is left open where the match is weak. The size field is filled for only some rows; it gives once, few, many or a size class.

TRBJ1-2 | - | - | TRBV11-2 | CASTTSLGQPLIEGYTF | TGTGCCAGCACCACCTCATTAGGACAGCCCCTTATCGAGGGCTACACCTTC
TRBJ2-3 | - | - | TRBV28 | CASSLPPGWGKAAGDTQYF | TGTGCCAGCAGTTTACCCCCGGGGTGGGGGAAGGCGGCGGGTGATACGCAGTATTTT
TRBJ1-6 | - | - | TRBV27 | CASSLLVSSYNSPLHF | TGTGCCAGCAGTTTATTGGTCAGCTCCTATAATTCACCCCTCCACTTT
TRBJ2-1 | - | - | TRBV7-8 | CASSNYREIGREQFF | TGTGCCAGCAGCAATTACCGGGAGATAGGGAGGGAGCAGTTCTTC
TRBJ2-7 | - | TRBD2 | TRBV6-5 | CASSQLAGDYYEQYF | TGTGCCAGCAGTCAACTAGCGGGGGACTACTACGAGCAGTACTTC
TRBJ2-3 | - | - | TRBV18 | CASSPRRNSTDTQYF | TGTGCCAGCTCACCACGGCGGAATAGCACAGATACGCAGTATTTT
TRBJ2-3 | - | - | TRBV7-2 | CASSGRLGDTQYF | TGTGCCAGCAGCGGCCGACTAGGAGATACGCAGTATTTT
TRBJ1-2 | - | - | TRBV2 | CASTETAFFYGYTF | TGTGCCAGCACCGAGACAGCGTTTTTCTATGGCTACACCTTC
TRBJ2-5 | - | TRBD2 | TRBV7-8 | CASSTRGREGEQYF | TGTGCCAGCAGCACGAGGGGGCGGGAGGGTGAGCAGTACTTC
TRBJ2-3 | - | TRBD2 | TRBV2 | CASTELMTSGSPPDTQYF | TGTGCCAGCACCGAACTAATGACTAGCGGGAGCCCCCCAGATACGCAGTATTTT
TRBJ2-7 | - | TRBD1 | TRBV27 | CASSRKRVQGIAYEQYF | TGTGCCAGCAGCCGAAAAAGGGTACAGGGGATAGCCTACGAGCAGTACTTC
TRBJ1-1 | - | TRBD1 | TRBV9 | CASSGSRDRVLSTEAFF | TGTGCCAGCAGCGGCTCCCGGGACAGGGTTTTGAGCACTGAAGCTTTCTTT
TRBJ1-3 | - | - | TRBV7-9 | CASSPRGLGGNTIYF | TGTGCCAGCAGCCCAAGAGGGCTGGGGGGAAACACCATATATTTT
TRBJ2-3 | - | - | TRBV7-2 | CASSLDLATDTQYF | TGTGCCAGCAGCTTAGATTTGGCCACAGATACGCAGTATTTT
TRBJ1-5 | - | - | TRBV19 | CASSQNNQPQHF | TGTGCCAGTAGCCAGAATAATCAGCCCCAGCATTTT
TRBJ2-1 | - | TRBD2 | TRBV9 | CASSRTSGREANEQFF | TGTGCCAGCAGCCGGACTAGCGGGAGGGAAGCGAATGAGCAGTTCTTC
TRBJ1-3 | once | TRBD1 | TRBV2 | CASSGTGWPGNTIYF | TGTGCCAGCAGTGGGACAGGGTGGCCTGGAAACACCATATATTTT
TRBJ2-1 | - | - | TRBV9 | CASSPGSYNEQFF | TGTGCCAGCAGTCCTGGGTCCTACAATGAGCAGTTCTTC
TRBJ2-3 | - | TRBD2 | TRBV7-9 | CASSLGDRDYTDTQYF | TGTGCCAGCAGCTTAGGCGATCGGGACTACACAGATACGCAGTATTTT
TRBJ2-7 | - | TRBD1 | TRBV18 | CASSPDRKSYEQYF | TGTGCCAGCTCACCGGACAGGAAGTCCTACGAGCAGTACTTC
TRBJ2-7 | - | - | TRBV5-1 | CASSEEGTHEQYF | TGCGCCAGCAGCGAAGAGGGTACCCACGAGCAGTACTTC
TRBJ2-5 | - | TRBD1 | TRBV19 | CASSTTGSETQYF | TGTGCCAGTAGTACGACAGGGTCTGAGACCCAGTACTTC
TRBJ2-7 | once | TRBD2 | TRBV15 | CATNDFTSGRARSYEQYF | TGTGCCACCAACGACTTTACTAGCGGGAGGGCCAGGTCCTACGAGCAGTACTTC
TRBJ1-3 | - | - | TRBV6-1 | CASSVDGTPGNTIYF | TGTGCCAGCAGTGTCGACGGGACTCCTGGAAACACCATATATTTT
TRBJ1-4 | - | TRBD1 | TRBV19 | CATKDRGATNEKLFF | TGTGCCACCAAGGACAGGGGTGCAACTAATGAAAAACTGTTTTTT
TRBJ1-1 | - | - | TRBV2 | CARGSRGAHAEAFF | TGTGCCAGGGGTTCTCGGGGGGCTCACGCTGAAGCTTTCTTT
TRBJ1-5 | - | TRBD1 | TRBV10-3 | CAISITGTGDQPQHF | TGTGCCATCAGCATAACCGGGACAGGGGATCAGCCCCAGCATTTT
TRBJ2-5 | - | - | TRBV11-2 | CASSFGRQETQYF | TGTGCCAGCAGCTTCGGAAGGCAAGAGACCCAGTACTTC
TRBJ1-5 | - | - | TRBV28 | CASSLTVSNQPQHF | TGTGCCAGCAGTTTAACCGTGAGCAATCAGCCCCAGCATTTT
TRBJ1-4 | - | - | TRBV6-5 | CASSVTAGEKLFF | TGTGCCAGCAGTGTAACAGCAGGAGAAAAACTGTTTTTT
TRBJ2-3 | once | - | TRBV28 | CASTTSTDTQYF | TGTGCCAGCACCACTAGCACAGATACGCAGTATTTT
TRBJ2-2 | - | TRBD2 | TRBV11-3 | CASSQGTSGNTGELFF | TGTGCCAGCAGCCAAGGGACTAGCGGGAACACCGGGGAGCTGTTTTTT
TRBJ2-7 | - | - | TRBV29-1 | CSVEDSTYEQYF | TGCAGCGTTGAAGACAGCACCTACGAGCAGTACTTC
TRBJ1-4 | - | - | TRBV2 | CASRDKSGEKLFF | TGTGCCAGCAGGGATAAATCGGGTGAAAAACTGTTTTTT
TRBJ2-7 | - | - | TRBV6-6 | CASSYTQETYEQYF | TGTGCCAGCAGTTACACGCAGGAGACCTACGAGCAGTACTTC
TRBJ1-2 | - | - | TRBV11-3 | CASSLGLQGNGYTF | TGTGCCAGCAGCTTAGGGCTTCAGGGAAATGGCTACACCTTC
TRBJ2-5 | - | TRBD2 | TRBV6-1 | CASSEALAAQETQYF | TGTGCCAGCAGTGAAGCCCTAGCGGCCCAAGAGACCCAGTACTTC
TRBJ2-5 | once | - | TRBV6-5 | CASSYSRLAWETQYF | TGTGCCAGCAGTTACAGTCGGTTAGCGTGGGAGACCCAGTACTTC
TRBJ2-5 | - | - | TRBV28 | CASIENGGKRKKETQYF | TGTGCCAGCATTGAAAATGGGGGGAAGCGGAAAAAAGAGACCCAGTACTTC
TRBJ2-4 | - | TRBD2 | TRBV7-2 | CASSFSGVLAKNIQYF | TGTGCCAGCAGCTTTAGCGGGGTCCTAGCCAAAAACATTCAGTACTTC
TRBJ2-5 | once | - | TRBV11-1 | CASSPRRSQETQYF | TGTGCCAGCAGCCCCCGACGGAGCCAAGAGACCCAGTACTTC